The TCR beta chain under discussion was sequenced for a study of CD8 T cells in ankylosing spondylitis. Study-wide results and caveats: A TCR beta motif made of fewer than 10 highly homologous variants seemed typical of ankylosing spondylitis blood. Within peripheral blood, clones linked to disease were CD8+ and relatively rare. Researchers reportedly found disease-linked clones significantly enriched in matched ankylosing spondylitis synovial fluid.

Deletions cut 2 bases from V and 1 base from J, with 17 bases between. Germline CDR1 MNHEY, CDR2 SVGAGI. CDR3 size: 17 residues. This clonotype occurred a few times. The antigen is undetermined. Libraries of TCR beta came from quantitative 5'-RACE with molecular barcodes. TCRdb reanalysed the 5' RACE reads using MiXCR and keeps one entry per CDR3 protein. This table has around 770,000 distinct CDR3 sequences, 19% appearing once. This TCR derives from a male donor with ankylosing spondylitis. The gene calls are TRBV6-5 and TRBJ1-1; D is possibly TRBD1 (5 bases). Material for sequencing was blood, either unsorted or a sorted T cell fraction (not recorded which). CDR3 bases: TGTGCCAGCAGTTACCAAACCTCCAGGGCGGGGAACACTGAAGCTTTCTTT. Translated, it gives CASSYQTSRAGNTEAFF.